This T cell receptor (beta chain) was captured by sequencing in a study of response to subunit inactivated influenza vaccine. Study outcomes and limitations: Researchers suggested that each seasonal influenza vaccination recruits few new T cells.

This clonotype was seen a handful of times. What it recognizes is unknown. TCRdb re-derived calls from the RT-PCR reads in MiXCR, one entry per CDR3 protein. The top ten clones hold around 12% of a sample with under 550,000 distinct CDR3 sequences, under 8.5% of them seen once. Looked up from germline, CDR1 is SNHLY and CDR2 is FYNNEI. Germline trimming cut 4 bases from V and 5 bases from J; bases unmatched to any gene: 4. The CDR3 has 13 amino acids. Material: PBMCs from blood, obtained around 25 months after vaccination. This chain connects TRBV2 to TRBJ1-2, with 7 positions matching TRBD1. This TCR was sampled from a man aged 50-75 years who received an inactivated influenza vaccine. In nucleotides, the CDR3 is TGTGCCAGCAGTGCCGACAGGGAATATGGCTACACCTTC. Translation: CASSADREYGYTF.